The 4 T cell receptor beta chains below were found in one sample sequenced in a study of blood T cell repertoires in COVID-19 (dated by TCRdb to the early 2020s). Library creation used the immunoSEQ multiplex PCR assay. The source is immuneACCESS, and TCRdb retained only in-frame sequences with V and J called. Part of the clones is not carried over; for the studies checked, unresolved V genes explain less than half of this, and the remainder is unexplained. Here the sample has 230,000 or so clones; roughly 80% occur a single time. Jointly, the top ten make up about 5% of the sample. The sequenced material came from peripheral blood. The receptors were sampled from a human donor in a cohort sampled during active COVID-19.

The chain joins TRBV7-9 to TRBJ1-2; 8 bases agree with TRBD1. Looked up from germline, CDR1 is SEHNR and CDR2 is FQNEAQ (reference sequence). This CDR3 has 14 residues. The junction had 2 bases not matched to a gene; V was cut back by 1 base and J by 4 bases. In DNA form, the CDR3 reads TGTGCCAGCAGCTTAGGAACAGGGGGCTATGGCTACACCTTC. It encodes CASSLGTGGYGYTF.

The chain couples TRBV28 to TRBJ1-3; 7 bases map to TRBD1. The CDR3 sequence is 18 residues long. Germline CDR1 reads MDHEN; CDR2 reads SYDVKM. V dropped 5 bases and J dropped 4; count of bases not matched to a gene: 17. CDR3 nucleotides: TGTGCCAGCAGTCCAAAAATCCTAGGACAGGCTGCCGGAAACACCATATATTTT. Translation: CASSPKILGQAAGNTIYF.

This clone has just a few counts. The chain combines TRBV30 with TRBJ1-1; TRBD1 matches 7 bases. The germline V gene encodes CDR1 GTSNPN and CDR2 SVGIG (reference sequence). Losses at the gene ends were 0 bases for V and 4 bases for J; bases not matched to a gene: 11. This CDR3 is 16 amino acids long. CDR3 coding DNA: TGTGCCTGGAGTGTATTTCGGTCAGGGGGAGGCACTGAAGCTTTCTTT. As protein: CAWSVFRSGGGTEAFF. Full variable domain (rest looked up from reference TRBV30 and TRBJ1-1): SQTIHQWPATLVQPVGSPLSLECTVEGTSNPNLYWYRQAAGRGLQLLFYSVGIGQISSEVPQNLSASRPQDRQFILSSKKLLLSDSGFYLCAWSVFRSGGGTEAFFGQGTRLTVV.

The chain has TRBV9 and TRBJ2-5; TRBD1 matches 12 bases. V was pared by 2 bases and J by 4 bases, with 0 bases of the junction left unmatched. The CDR3 spans 14 residues. Germline V lookup: CDR1 SGDLS, CDR2 YYNGEE. CDR3 coding DNA: TGTGCCAGCAGCGTGGGACAGGGGGCAGAGACCCAGTACTTC. Amino acid sequence: CASSVGQGAETQYF.